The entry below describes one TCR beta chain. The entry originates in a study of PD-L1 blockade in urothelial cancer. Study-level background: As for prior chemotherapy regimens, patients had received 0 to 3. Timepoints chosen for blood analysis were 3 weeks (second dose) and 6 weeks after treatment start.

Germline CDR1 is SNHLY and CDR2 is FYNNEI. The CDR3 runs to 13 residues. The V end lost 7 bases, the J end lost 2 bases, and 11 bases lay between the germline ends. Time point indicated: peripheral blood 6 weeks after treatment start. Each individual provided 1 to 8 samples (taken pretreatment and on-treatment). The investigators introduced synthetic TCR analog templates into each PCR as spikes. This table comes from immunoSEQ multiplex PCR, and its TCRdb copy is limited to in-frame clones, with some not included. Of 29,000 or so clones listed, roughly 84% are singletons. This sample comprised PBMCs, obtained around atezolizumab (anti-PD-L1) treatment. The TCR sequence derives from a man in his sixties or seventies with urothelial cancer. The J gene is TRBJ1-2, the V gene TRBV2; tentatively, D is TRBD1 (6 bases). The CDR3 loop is CASKQGSNYGYTF. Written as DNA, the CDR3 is TGTGCCAGCAAGCAGGGGAGCAACTATGGCTACACCTTC.